This T cell receptor beta chain stems from a study of T cell repertoires in cytomegalovirus infection. CDR3 length: 13 amino acids. Trimming left V 5 bases short and J 4 bases short, with 9 bases between. This clonotype was picked up one time. The antigen is undetermined. Findings of the study overall: Clonotypes of TCR beta that were HLA-C-restricted and CMV-specific dominated the ex vivo response.

Via MiXCR, TCRdb re-called the reads, giving one row per CDR3 protein. Here the sample spans about 230,000 distinct CDR3 sequences, 22% being singletons. This TCR was recovered from a human donor in good health (CMV status not recorded). Some clones in this sample may be carry-over from other donors' samples. The rearrangement links TRBV12-3 or TRBV12-4 to TRBJ1-5; unclear D gene. The sequenced sample consisted of CD8+ T cells from PBMCs. Here the CDR3 DNA reads TGTGCCAGCAGTCAAGAGCTAAATCAGCCCCAGCATTTT. Its protein product is CASSQELNQPQHF.